The 32 T cell receptor beta chains below were found in one sample sequenced in a study of blood T cell repertoires in COVID-19. The method was immunoSEQ multiplex PCR; TCRdb's version includes in-frame clones alone and lacks a portion of them. Here the sample spans 350,000 to 500,000 clones, nearly 90% being singletons. Material: PBMCs or T cells enriched from blood (not recorded which). The receptors stem from a woman under 30 who had been exposed to COVID-19.

J is TRBJ2-2 and V is TRBV19; D may be TRBD2 (5 bases). This CDR3 spans 12 amino acids. Germline CDR1 is LNHDA and CDR2 is SQIVND (reference sequence). The V end lost 5 bases, the J end lost 7 bases, and 8 bases lay between the germline ends. In nucleotides, the CDR3 is TGTGCCAGTAGTGGGGAGTACGGGGAGCTGTTTTTT. Protein product: CASSGEYGELFF.

The chain carries TRBV4-2 and TRBJ2-5; 14 nucleotides match TRBD2. V lost 7 bases to trimming and J lost 7 bases; unmatched junction nucleotides: 11. The length of the CDR3 is 16 residues. The germline CDR1 and CDR2 sequences are LGHNA and YNFKEQ. CDR3 region: CASTETSGGALGTQYF. CDR3 coding DNA: TGTGCCAGCACCGAGACTAGCGGGGGGGCGTTGGGGACCCAGTACTTC.

The chain uses TRBV4-2 and TRBJ2-3, with D unresolved. This CDR3 spans 15 amino acids. Trimming removed 2 bases at V and 2 bases at J, with 11 bases between. CDR1 and CDR2 (germline): LGHNA, YNFKEQ. CDR3 sequence reads: CASSQSPHDTDTQYF. The DNA for the CDR3 is TGTGCCAGCAGCCAAAGCCCCCATGACACAGATACGCAGTATTTT.

Comment on this clone: Being one base from a much bigger clone, this may be a read error. CDR3 amino acids: CASSDRAGNQPQHF. The DNA for the CDR3 is TGTGCCAGCAGTGACAGGGCCGGCAATCAGCCCCAGCATTTT. The J gene is TRBJ1-5, the V gene TRBV6-1; possible D gene TRBD1, 5 bases. Trimming removed 3 bases at V and 2 bases at J, with 8 bases between. The germline V gene encodes CDR1 MNHNS and CDR2 SASEGT. The CDR3 has 14 residues.

On this clone: The sample carries other DNA sequences with the same CDR3. The chain has TRBV7-8 and TRBJ2-7; D unresolved. The CDR3 is 12 residues long. Germline V gene data show CDR1 as SGHVS and CDR2 as FQNEAQ. The V end was cut by 1 base, the J end by 4 bases, with 5 bases between. The CDR3 reads CASSLVLYEQYF. CDR3 coding DNA: TGTGCCAGCAGCTTAGTATTGTACGAGCAGTACTTC. Full variable domain (outside the CDR3, taken from reference TRBV7-8 and TRBJ2-7): GAGVSQSPRYKVAKRGQDVALRCDPISGHVSLFWYQQALGQGPEFLTYFQNEAQLDKSGLPSDRFFAERPEGSVSTLKIQRTQQEDSAVYLCASSLVLYEQYFGPGTRLTVT.

This sequence joins TRBV6-5 and TRBJ2-1, with 9 bases identical to TRBD2. V dropped 6 bases and J dropped 5; count of bases not matched to a gene: 2. Looked up from germline, CDR1 is MNHEY and CDR2 is SVGAGI. This CDR3 contains 13 residues. The CDR3 protein is CASRASGDNEQFF. CDR3 in DNA: TGTGCCAGCAGGGCTAGCGGGGACAATGAGCAGTTCTTC.

V usage is TRBV28 and J usage is TRBJ2-7, with a tentative D call TRBD1 (5 bases). Germline V gene lookup returns CDR1 MDHEN and CDR2 SYDVKM. V shed 3 bases and J shed 5 bases, with 14 bases lying between them. CDR3 length equals 14 residues. The CDR3 is CASSLQSQGNEQYF. The CDR3 DNA follows: TGTGCCAGCAGTTTGCAAAGCCAGGGAAACGAGCAGTACTTC. Together with reference TRBV28 and TRBJ2-7, the CDR3 gives the full variable domain: DVKVTQSSRYLVKRTGEKVFLECVQDMDHENMFWYRQDPGLGLRLIYFSYDVKMKEKGDIPEGYSVSREKKERFSLILESASTNQTSMYLCASSLQSQGNEQYFGPGTRLTVT.

This chain joins TRBV6-4 and TRBJ2-3, with 9 bases lining up with TRBD1. This CDR3 is built from 13 residues. V gave up 6 bases and J gave up 6 bases; unmatched junction bases: 4. Germline CDR1 and CDR2: MRHNA and SNTAGT. The CDR3 reads CASRPTGGDTQYF. Written as DNA, the CDR3 is TGTGCCAGCAGGCCCACAGGGGGCGATACGCAGTATTTT.

In this sample, this clone turned up a few times. V gene TRBV11-2 combines with J gene TRBJ1-3, with unresolved D. The CDR3 spans 14 residues. CDR1 SGHAT and CDR2 FQNNGV come from the germline V gene. V was shortened by 1 base and J by 2 bases, with 6 bases between the two germline ends. The CDR3 here is CASSLGHAGNTIYF. CDR3 sequence (DNA): TGTGCCAGCAGCTTAGGTCATGCTGGAAACACCATATATTTT.

Remarks on this clone: Other nucleotide sequences from this sample produce the same CDR3. The chain recombines TRBV19 with TRBJ2-7; 9 nucleotides align to TRBD1. Per germline, CDR1 LNHDA and CDR2 SQIVND (reference sequence). The V segment lost 5 bases and the J segment 2 bases; nucleotides outside the gene matches: 4. There are 14 residues in the CDR3. The CDR3 loop reads CASSPGQGAYEQYF. CDR3 bases: TGTGCCAGTAGTCCGGGACAGGGAGCCTACGAGCAGTACTTC.

This clone appeared once. The V and J genes are TRBV28 and TRBJ1-4; D possibly corresponds to TRBD1 (5 bases). Germline CDR1 and CDR2: MDHEN and SYDVKM. This CDR3 contains 14 residues. V was shortened by 2 bases and J by 10 bases, with 14 bases between the two germline ends. The CDR3, as DNA: TGTGCCAGCAGTTTAGGGTGGGTCCAGGGAAAACTGTTTTTT. Protein sequence: CASSLGWVQGKLFF.

The gene calls are TRBV4-3 and TRBJ2-1; 12 bases fit TRBD1. V was pared by 4 bases and J by 3 bases, with 7 bases of the junction left unmatched. The germline gives CDR1 LGHNA, CDR2 YSLEER. CDR3 length equals 17 residues. The CDR3 is CASSPSGTGGFYNEQFF. The CDR3 DNA reads as TGCGCCAGCAGCCCCTCCGGGACAGGGGGCTTCTACAATGAGCAGTTCTTC.

V and J are TRBV29-1 and TRBJ2-1; TRBD1 matches 10 bases. This CDR3 is 14 amino acids long. Per the germline V gene, CDR1 is SQVTM and CDR2 is ANQGSEA. V was pared by 5 bases and J by 3 bases, with 4 bases of the junction left unmatched. CDR3 DNA: TGCAGCGTTCCCCGGGACAGGGGCTACAATGAGCAGTTCTTC. Protein sequence: CSVPRDRGYNEQFF.

In nucleotides, the CDR3 is TGCGCCAGCAGCCCAACGGGGAGGGGTGGAGAGACCCAGTACTTC. This translates into CASSPTGRGGETQYF. This chain connects TRBV4-3 to TRBJ2-5; 7 positions match TRBD2. Germline loops: CDR1 LGHNA, CDR2 YSLEER. There are 15 residues in the CDR3. J lost 4 bases, V lost 4 bases, and 9 bases had no gene match.

The chain carries TRBV4-3 and TRBJ1-5, with a possible D match to TRBD1 (5 bases). The CDR3 sequence is 16 residues long. V was cut by 0 bases and J by 0 bases, with 9 bases left in between. In germline, CDR1 is LGHNA, CDR2 YSLEER. The CDR3 protein is CASSQDWGDSNQPQHF. CDR3 in DNA: TGCGCCAGCAGCCAAGATTGGGGGGATAGCAATCAGCCCCAGCATTTT.

The genes are TRBV30 and TRBJ1-5, with TRBD1 identical over 7 bases. The CDR3 is 16 amino acids. In germline, CDR1 is GTSNPN, CDR2 SVGIG (reference sequence). Trimming took 6 bases from V and 5 from J; bases not matched to a gene: 16. DNA of the CDR3: TGTGCCTGCCCTGAACCGCGGACAGGATCCGATCAGCCCCAGCATTTT. Its translation is CACPEPRTGSDQPQHF.

V is TRBV6-5 and J is TRBJ1-1; 7 nucleotides line up with TRBD1. The CDR3 is 15 amino acids. V was pared by 0 bases and J by 0 bases, with 1 base of the junction left unmatched. Germline CDR1 reads MNHEY; CDR2 reads SVGAGI. The CDR3 DNA follows: TGTGCCAGCAGTTACTCCGGGACAGTGAACACTGAAGCTTTCTTT. It codes for CASSYSGTVNTEAFF.

V usage is TRBV6-5 and J usage is TRBJ2-1, with D tentatively TRBD2 (5 bases). Germline V lookup: CDR1 MNHEY, CDR2 SVGAGI. Trimming cost V 0 bases and J 7 bases, with 13 bases left between them. This CDR3 contains 15 residues. The CDR3 spells CASSYSTLALNEQFF. DNA for the CDR3: TGTGCCAGCAGTTACTCGACCCTAGCACTTAATGAGCAGTTCTTC.

The chain uses TRBV21-1 and TRBJ2-3; the table's D call, TRBD2, was not checked against the DNA. TRBV21-1 is a pseudogene segment. The CDR3 spans 16 residues. The CDR3 nucleotides are TGTGCCAGCAGCAAAGAGGCCGGTTACTACACAGATACGCAGTATTTT. It translates to CASSKEAGYYTDTQYF.

The chain uses TRBV21-1 and TRBJ1-5; the D call in the table, TRBD1, was not verified against the DNA. TRBV21-1 is an annotated pseudogene. This CDR3 spans 16 amino acids. The CDR3 here is CASSTQGRVGNQPQHF. The CDR3 nucleotides read TGTGCCAGCAGCACGCAGGGTCGTGTAGGCAATCAGCCCCAGCATTTT.

This sequence joins TRBV3-1 (or the pseudogene TRBV3-2) and TRBJ1-1; 11 nucleotides align to TRBD1. The germline gives CDR1 LGHDT, CDR2 YNNKEL (reference sequence). The V segment lost 4 bases and the J segment 6 bases; nucleotides outside the gene matches: 7. The length of the CDR3 is 15 residues. CDR3 nucleotides: TGTGCCAGCAGCCGGCTAGGACAGGGGGCGGCTGAAGCTTTCTTT. It codes for CASSRLGQGAAEAFF.

This clone was picked up a small number of times. This chain connects TRBV7-2 to TRBJ1-2; D gene ambiguous. The CDR3 sequence is 14 residues long. From germline, CDR1 is SGHTA and CDR2 FQGNSA. The V end lost 0 bases, the J end lost 4 bases, and 9 bases lay between the germline ends. CDR3 region: CASSLASGTYGYTF. CDR3 coding DNA: TGTGCCAGCAGCTTAGCGTCAGGTACCTATGGCTACACCTTC.

V gene TRBV6-2 or TRBV6-3 combines with J gene TRBJ2-5, with D perhaps matching TRBD2 (5 bases). Germline CDR1 is MNHEY and CDR2 is SVGEGT. Between the trimmed V and J ends, which lost 2 bases and 10 bases, there was a span of 8 bases. This CDR3 comprises 11 residues. The CDR3: CASSYIRDQYF. The CDR3 DNA reads as TGTGCCAGCAGTTACATCCGGGACCAGTACTTC.

CDR3: CASSYRSTGSNSPLHF. For the CDR3, the DNA is TGTGCCAGCAGCTACAGATCGACCGGTTCTAATTCACCCCTCCACTTT. This chain connects TRBV7-2 to TRBJ1-6; D not resolved. Looked up from germline, CDR1 is SGHTA and CDR2 is FQGNSA. There are 16 residues in the CDR3. The ends were cut back, 4 bases at V and 6 bases at J, with 16 bases in the middle. Supplemented by reference TRBV7-2 and TRBJ1-6, the full variable domain reads GAGVSQSPSNKVTEKGKDVELRCDPISGHTALYWYRQSLGQGLEFLIYFQGNSAPDKSGLPSDRFSAERTGGSVSTLTIQRTQQEDSAVYLCASSYRSTGSNSPLHFGNGTRLTVT.

The chain couples TRBV7-9 to TRBJ2-5; possible D gene TRBD1, 6 bases. Germline assignment: CDR1 SEHNR and CDR2 FQNEAQ (reference sequence). The CDR3 extends over 15 amino acids. V lost 1 base, J lost 4 bases, and 13 bases lay in between. CDR3 sequence reads: CASSLVQGRGETQYF. The CDR3 DNA sequence: TGTGCCAGCAGCTTAGTCCAGGGGCGCGGAGAGACCCAGTACTTC. The whole variable domain, filled in from reference TRBV7-9 and TRBJ2-5, reads DTGVSQNPRHKITKRGQNVTFRCDPISEHNRLYWYRQTLGQGPEFLTYFQNEAQLEKSRLLSDRFSAERPKGSFSTLEIQRTEQGDSAMYLCASSLVQGRGETQYFGPGTRLLVL.

The chain employs TRBV6-5 and TRBJ2-3; possible D gene TRBD2, 5 bases. Germline CDR1 reads MNHEY; CDR2 reads SVGAGI. The germline V and J ends were trimmed by 5 bases and 6 bases, with 15 bases remaining between them. The CDR3 runs 14 residues. In DNA, the CDR3 is TGTGCCAGCAGTAGGGCACTAGGTGCGGATACGCAGTATTTT. Encoded protein: CASSRALGADTQYF.

This rearrangement joins TRBV5-1 to TRBJ2-4, with D perhaps TRBD2 (6 bases). Germline V CDR1 and CDR2: SGHRS, YFSETQ. Trimming shortened V by 1 base and J by 1 base, and 12 bases separated the two germline ends. The CDR3 is made up of 16 amino acids. CDR3 sequence (DNA): TGCGCCAGCAGCTTGACAATTGGGGGGGCCAAAAACATTCAGTACTTC. Translated: CASSLTIGGAKNIQYF.

The chain has TRBV27 and TRBJ1-5; D uncertain. The CDR3 covers 14 residues. Germline V CDR1 and CDR2: MNHEY, SMNVEV (reference sequence). With 5 bases removed from V and 2 bases from J, the gap between germline ends came to 10 bases. The CDR3 here is CASSNGEGNQPQHF. The CDR3 DNA reads as TGTGCCAGCAGTAATGGGGAGGGCAATCAGCCCCAGCATTTT.

CDR3 loop: CASSPEPRGIPYEQYF. The CDR3 DNA sequence: TGTGCCAGCAGCCCCGAACCAAGGGGGATTCCCTACGAGCAGTACTTC. This sequence joins TRBV7-2 and TRBJ2-7; weak D call: TRBD1 (6 bases). CDR3 length: 16 residues. Germline values: CDR1 SGHTA, CDR2 FQGNSA. V lost 5 bases, J lost 2 bases, and 19 bases lay in between.

This clone was recorded once. J is TRBJ2-3 and V is TRBV7-9; 7 bases line up with TRBD2. This CDR3 contains 18 residues. The V gene's germline CDR1 is SEHNR and CDR2 FQNEAQ (reference sequence). V was clipped by 1 base and J by 0 bases; unmatched bases: 10. Written as DNA, the CDR3 is TGTGCCAGCAGCTTAGTTGCGGGAGAAGGAGTTAGCACAGATACGCAGTATTTT. This codes for CASSLVAGEGVSTDTQYF. The whole variable domain, filled in from reference TRBV7-9 and TRBJ2-3, reads DTGVSQNPRHKITKRGQNVTFRCDPISEHNRLYWYRQTLGQGPEFLTYFQNEAQLEKSRLLSDRFSAERPKGSFSTLEIQRTEQGDSAMYLCASSLVAGEGVSTDTQYFGPGTRLTVL.

The chain is built from TRBV4-2 and TRBJ2-3; 8 positions match TRBD2. The CDR3 sequence is 15 residues long. Losses at the gene ends were 4 bases for V and 5 bases for J; bases not matched to a gene: 8. Germline CDR1 and CDR2: LGHNA and YNFKEQ. Here the CDR3 reads CASSPNGLAQDTQYF. DNA of the CDR3: TGTGCCAGCAGCCCGAATGGACTAGCCCAAGATACGCAGTATTTT.

The chain combines TRBV11-3 with TRBJ2-1; 8 bases map to TRBD2. The germline V gene encodes CDR1 SGHNT and CDR2 YENEEA. V lost 1 base, J lost 4 bases, and 6 bases stayed unmatched. CDR3 size: 16 residues. CDR3: CASSLGTSLKYNEQFF. CDR3 sequence (DNA): TGTGCCAGCAGCTTAGGGACTAGCCTCAAATACAATGAGCAGTTCTTC.